The source of this T cell receptor beta chain is a study of naive and memory T cell subsets. Findings of the study overall: This RNA-based method may be sensitive to activation-related transcript changes. More TCRs at tuberculin sites were read as hypersensitivity T cell infiltration.

This CDR3 has 13 amino acids. Germline assignment: CDR1 DFQATT and CDR2 SNEGSKA (reference sequence). V was cut by 3 bases and J by 0 bases, with 9 bases left in between. Treatment given: skin biopsy from PPD injection site in Mantoux-positive individual. TCR cDNA received a 3' ligated oligonucleotide that carried a UMI. Tuberculin skin test biopsies were taken where PPD was injected in Mantoux-positive people. Reverse transcription used DNase-treated unsorted total RNA, aiming for roughly 1 to 1000 ng. Four PCR rounds used nested alpha and beta constant region primers plus the SP2 primer. TCRdb re-called the UMI-ligation and nested PCR reads with MiXCR, one entry per CDR3 protein. The sample lists roughly 36,000 distinct CDR3 sequences, about 10% occurring once. This clonotype was counted many times. Antigen unknown.

This chain joins TRBV20-1 and TRBJ2-7; TRBD2 might be the D (6 bases). The receptor was isolated from an adult in good health. The source was skin, collected from a tuberculin skin test site. CDR3: CSASRGFSYEQYF. The CDR3 DNA is TGCAGTGCTAGTCGGGGGTTCTCCTACGAGCAGTACTTC.